The 3 T cell receptor beta chains below all came from one sample that was sequenced in a study of shared clonotypes between healthy human individuals. Clones were read by immunoSEQ multiplex PCR, and TCRdb kept only the in-frame ones, dropping some. The sample gives about 2.4 million clones, over 85% of which show up once; around 0.37% is in the top ten. The sequenced sample consisted of naive CD4+ T cells from PBMCs. Subset indicated: CD45RA+ positively selected. The receptor set was obtained from a man younger than 35 in good health. Some clones in this sample may be carry-over from other donors' samples.

The V and J genes are TRBV5-1 and TRBJ1-3; TRBD1 is a possible D gene (5 bases). The CDR3 sequence is 16 residues long. Germline CDR1 and CDR2: SGHRS and YFSETQ. V was shortened by 0 bases and J by 0 bases, with 10 bases between the two germline ends. CDR3 amino acids: CASSLAGTNSGNTIYF. In DNA, the CDR3 is TGCGCCAGCAGCTTGGCCGGGACTAACTCTGGAAACACCATATATTTT.

This chain links TRBV7-3 with TRBJ2-1; TRBD2 matches at 8 bases. The junction had 13 bases not matched to a gene; V was cut back by 4 bases and J by 8 bases. The CDR3 runs 16 residues. Germline V gene data show CDR1 as SGHTA and CDR2 as FQGTGA. For the CDR3, the DNA is TGTGCCAGCAGCTCCGCCCGGACTAGCTCCCAACATGAGCAGTTCTTC. Translated: CASSSARTSSQHEQFF.

The chain joins TRBV5-4 to TRBJ1-4; a weak D match, TRBD1 (6 bases). The CDR3 sequence is 14 residues long. Germline CDR1 is SGHNT and CDR2 is YYREEE (reference sequence). Trimming shortened V by 4 bases and J by 5 bases, and 12 bases separated the two germline ends. The CDR3 loop reads CASSPGDLNEKLFF. CDR3 DNA sequence: TGTGCCAGCAGCCCAGGGGATTTAAATGAAAAACTGTTTTTT. Combining the CDR3 with reference TRBV5-4 and TRBJ1-4 gives the whole variable domain ETGVTQSPTHLIKTRGQQVTLRCSSQSGHNTVSWYQQALGQGPQFIFQYYREEENGRGNFPPRFSGLQFPNYSSELNVNALELDDSALYLCASSPGDLNEKLFFGSGTQLSVL.